This T cell receptor beta chain comes out of a study of T cell responses to AZD1222 COVID-19 vaccine. Overall study findings and caveats: Just a handful of AZD1222 recipients tested seropositive at baseline. Most donors were white British, females outnumbered males, and clonal diversity was possibly underestimated.

With respect to this clone: Its specificity is not known.

Repertoires were generated with immunoSEQ multiplex PCR, while TCRdb's copy carries only in-frame clones and drops some. The sample shows 95,000 to 150,000 clones, 90% of them seen only once. Germline V gene data show CDR1 as SGHTA and CDR2 as FQGNSA. Trimming cost V 2 bases and J 3 bases, with 8 bases left between them. The CDR3 has 14 amino acids. The chain joins TRBV7-2 to TRBJ1-3, with D unresolved. The starting material was peripheral blood, obtained on day 0 of MenACWY control vaccination. This clonotype originated in an adult in good health. The DNA of the CDR3 is TGTGCCAGCAGCTTAACGGCAGGTGGAAACACCATATATTTT. Translation gives CASSLTAGGNTIYF. The full variable domain, with the rest looked up from reference TRBV7-2 and TRBJ1-3, is GAGVSQSPSNKVTEKGKDVELRCDPISGHTALYWYRQSLGQGLEFLIYFQGNSAPDKSGLPSDRFSAERTGGSVSTLTIQRTQQEDSAVYLCASSLTAGGNTIYFGEGSWLTVV.